This TCR beta chain derives from a study of human T cells and chemical hapten exposure. Turning to the study itself: Small pooled library volume differences mainly caused per-sample TCR yield variation.

Time point specified: patch test 1, 2 weeks after DPC sensitization. Treatment denoted: therapeutic diphenylcyclopropenone sensitization with weekly scalp DPC. Each patch-test visit's blood sample preceded patch application. Alopecia patients between 18 and 70 years old and suitable for DPC were used as donors. MiXCR, applied by TCRdb to the RACE reads, yields one record per CDR3 protein. The table shows 150,000 to 200,000 distinct CDR3 sequences, with 13% to 15% occurring only once. Broader study findings: It should be noted that donors had alopecia, so their immune response may differ from healthy people's.

Remarks on this clonotype: The antigen is undetermined.

Sequenced here: whole blood, sampled in connection with sensitization to the hapten diphenylcyclopropenone (DPC). The TCR comes from a woman in her twenties or thirties with alopecia areata. Some clones in this sample may be carry-over from other donors' samples.

This CDR3 reads CSARDNSNQPQHF. CDR3 DNA sequence: TGCAGTGCTAGAGATAATAGCAATCAGCCCCAGCATTTT. The rearrangement joins TRBV20-1 to TRBJ1-5, with D hard to call. Germline V gives CDR1 DFQATT, CDR2 SNEGSKA (reference sequence). CDR3 length: 13 residues. Trimming removed 0 bases from V and 0 bases from J, with 3 bases in between.